This T cell receptor (beta chain) was sequenced in a study of blood T cell repertoires in COVID-19. For the study at large: COVID-19 samples, acute and convalescent, were from the United States, Italy and Spain.

TCRdb's copy holds only in-frame clones and misses some; the assay was immunoSEQ multiplex PCR. The sample has 250,000 to 350,000 clones, roughly 90% seen once. Trimming cost V 0 bases and J 4 bases, with 8 bases left between them. This CDR3 region has 14 residues. Germline V CDR1 and CDR2: SGHNT, YYREEE (reference sequence). This clone was seen only once. The TCR sequence derives from a man aged 30 to 45 with acute or convalescent COVID-19. The material sequenced was peripheral blood. This sequence joins TRBV5-4 and TRBJ1-3; the D gene is possibly TRBD1 (6 bases). This CDR3 reads CASSLAGTGNTIYF. In nucleotides, the CDR3 is TGTGCCAGCAGCTTGGCCGGGACAGGAAACACCATATATTTT.